The source of this T cell receptor (beta chain) is a study of molecular identifiers for immune sequencing clone quantification. Study summary: RNA, taken in replicates from around 18,000 or 91,000 naive CD8 cells, was split five ways, with four sequenced. Study results and caveats: In a background of around 1 million naive cells, spiked Jurkat TCR RNA from one cell was reportedly detectable. Clones that had above 20 RNA copies took up over 97% of effector molecules but under 1% in naive cells.

This clonotype has a count of ten or more. Its antigen is not known. The CDR3 consists of 17 residues. V lost 0 bases and J lost 0, with 18 bases in between. CDR1 is SQVTM, CDR2 ANQGSEA, per germline. Naive CD8 T cells were FACS-sorted by CD8+CD4-CCR7+CD45RA+ markers. TCRdb called the PCR reads again in MiXCR, with one record for every CDR3 protein. The sample yields 55,000 to 75,000 distinct CDR3 sequences, 15% to 20% seen once. Sequencing was performed on naive CD8+ T cells from blood, with Jurkat cell RNA spiked in. The subset was: FACS-sorted CD8+CD4-CCR7+CD45RA+ naive T cells. The chain recombines TRBV29-1 with TRBJ2-7; D perhaps matches TRBD2 (5 bases). This receptor was obtained from a human donor in good health. Some libraries in this study had Jurkat cell RNA spiked in. The CDR3 sequence is CSVEELGRGPSSYEQYF. The CDR3 DNA sequence: TGCAGCGTTGAAGAACTTGGTCGCGGGCCTAGCTCCTACGAGCAGTACTTC.